This T cell receptor (beta chain) was identified in a study of CD8 T cells in Susac syndrome. When the RNA was reverse transcribed, random hexamers were used with an input of about 0.5 to 1 ug. TCRdb processed the immunoSEQ multiplex PCR reads anew with MiXCR; each CDR3 protein has one entry. Among approximately 190,000 distinct CDR3 sequences listed, 90% to 95% were seen once. This CDR3 contains 17 residues. With 1 base clipped from V and 2 bases from J, the junction kept 4 bases outside the gene matches. Germline lookup yields CDR1 LGHDT and CDR2 YNNKEL (reference sequence). The receptor's source is a human donor with multiple sclerosis. Sequenced sample: CD4+ T cells from PBMCs. This rearrangement joins TRBV3-1 to TRBJ2-6; 8 bases map to TRBD1. The CDR3 reads CASSQVEDRAGANVLTF. The CDR3 coding sequence is TGTGCCAGCAGCCAAGTCGAGGACAGGGCTGGGGCCAACGTCCTGACTTTC.